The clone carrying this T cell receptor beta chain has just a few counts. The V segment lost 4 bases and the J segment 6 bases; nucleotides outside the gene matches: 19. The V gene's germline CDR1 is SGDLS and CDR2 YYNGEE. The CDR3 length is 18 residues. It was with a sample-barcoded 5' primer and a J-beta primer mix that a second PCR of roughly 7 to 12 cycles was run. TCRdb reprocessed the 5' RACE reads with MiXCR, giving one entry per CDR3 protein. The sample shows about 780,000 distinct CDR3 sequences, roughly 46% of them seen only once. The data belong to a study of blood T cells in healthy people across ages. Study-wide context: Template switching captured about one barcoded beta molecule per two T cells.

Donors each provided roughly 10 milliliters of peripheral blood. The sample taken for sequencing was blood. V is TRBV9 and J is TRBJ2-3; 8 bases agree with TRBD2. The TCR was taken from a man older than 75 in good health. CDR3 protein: CASSPAVGSGMSGDTQYF. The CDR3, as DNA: TGTGCCAGCAGCCCGGCGGTGGGTAGCGGGATGTCAGGGGATACGCAGTATTTT.